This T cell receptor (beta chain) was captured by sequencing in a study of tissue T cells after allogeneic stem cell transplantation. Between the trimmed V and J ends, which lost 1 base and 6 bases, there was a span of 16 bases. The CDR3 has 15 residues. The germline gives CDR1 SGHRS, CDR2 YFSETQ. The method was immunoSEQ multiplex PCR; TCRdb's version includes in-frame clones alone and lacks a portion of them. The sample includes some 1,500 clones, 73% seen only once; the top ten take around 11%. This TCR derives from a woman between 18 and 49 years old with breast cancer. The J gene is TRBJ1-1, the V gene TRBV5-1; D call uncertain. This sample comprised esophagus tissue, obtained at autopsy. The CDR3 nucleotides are TGCGCCAGCAGCTTGAACCCCAGCCTGGCAGCTGAAGCTTTCTTT. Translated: CASSLNPSLAAEAFF. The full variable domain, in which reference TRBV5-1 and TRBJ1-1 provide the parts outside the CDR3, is KAGVTQTPRYLIKTRGQQVTLSCSPISGHRSVSWYQQTPGQGLQFLFEYFSETQRNKGNFPGRFSGRQFSNSRSEMNVSTLELGDSALYLCASSLNPSLAAEAFFGQGTRLTVV.